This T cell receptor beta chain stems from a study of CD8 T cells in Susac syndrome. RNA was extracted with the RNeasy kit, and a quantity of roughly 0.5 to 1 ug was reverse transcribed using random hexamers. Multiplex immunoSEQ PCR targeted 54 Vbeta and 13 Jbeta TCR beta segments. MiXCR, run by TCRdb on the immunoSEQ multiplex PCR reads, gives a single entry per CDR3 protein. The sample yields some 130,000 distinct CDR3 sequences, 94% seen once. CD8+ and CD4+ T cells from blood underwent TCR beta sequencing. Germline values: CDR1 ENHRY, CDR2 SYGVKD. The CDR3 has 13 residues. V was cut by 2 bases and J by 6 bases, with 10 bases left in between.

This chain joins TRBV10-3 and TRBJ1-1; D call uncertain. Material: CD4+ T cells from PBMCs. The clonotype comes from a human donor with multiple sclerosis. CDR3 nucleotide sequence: TGTGCCATCAGTGAGACTATAACGTCTGAAGCTTTCTTT. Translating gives CAISETITSEAFF.